The subject of this entry is one T cell receptor (beta chain). Its antigen is not identified. The cohort excluded patients with autoimmune disease history or systemic immunosuppression. Using immunoSEQ multiplex PCR, the repertoire was profiled, and TCRdb retains in-frame clones only, with some absent. The sample comprises 95,000 to 100,000 clones, about 92% of which are singletons, and around 1.6% rests with the top ten. This sample stems from a study of OX40 agonist ivuxolimab in advanced cancers. On the study more broadly: Eligibility rules accepted prior anti-PD-1, anti-PD-L1 or anti-CTLA-4 therapy, and 30% to 40% had some.

Whole-study results and caveats: Clones of CD4+ and CD8+ blood T cells grew by week 6 at doses of 0.1 to 3.0 mg/kg.

This CDR3 has 15 amino acids. Germline V gene sequence: CDR1 LGHNA, CDR2 YSLEER. Trimming left V 2 bases short and J 0 bases short, with 8 bases between. J is TRBJ2-1 and V is TRBV4-3; D uncertain. The receptor was derived from an adult with an advanced solid tumor such as melanoma, head and neck, liver or kidney cancer. The sequencing used CD4+ or CD8+ T cells sorted from blood, collected in a trial of the OX40 agonist ivuxolimab. The DNA of the CDR3 is TGCGCCAGCAGCCAAAACCCTGGCTCCTACAATGAGCAGTTCTTC. Amino acid sequence: CASSQNPGSYNEQFF.